The 9 T cell receptor beta chains given below trace back to one sample, sequenced in a study of brain T cells in children with intractable seizures. The assay was immunoSEQ multiplex PCR, and TCRdb's table has in-frame clones only and misses some. The sample includes hundreds of thousands of clones, over 85% of them seen just once. The time point: blood from clinic visit 5 months post-surgery; TSC patient then seizure free. The source was peripheral blood, collected roughly 5 months after surgery. Source of these receptors: a boy under two years old with tuberous sclerosis and intractable seizures.

This chain connects TRBV7-9 to TRBJ2-3, with 9 bases aligning to TRBD2. Germline-derived CDR1 and CDR2 are SEHNR and FQNEAQ (reference sequence). Trimming removed 5 bases from V and 6 bases from J; junction bases left unmatched: 9. This CDR3 is built from 15 residues. CDR3 DNA sequence: TGTGCCAGCAGCAGATCGACTAGCGGTTCGGATACGCAGTATTTT. As protein: CASSRSTSGSDTQYF.

The chain combines TRBV6-5 with TRBJ2-3, with 8 bases aligning to TRBD1. CDR1 MNHEY and CDR2 SVGAGI come from the germline V gene. V lost 4 bases and J lost 2; bases outside the gene matches: 2. The CDR3 sequence is 14 residues long. Here the CDR3 reads CASSWTGPTDTQYF. CDR3 bases: TGTGCCAGCAGTTGGACAGGGCCCACAGATACGCAGTATTTT.

The chain joins TRBV2 to TRBJ1-2; no reliable D call. Trimming took off 1 base at V and 7 bases at J, with 13 bases between the two ends. Germline CDR1 SNHLY, CDR2 FYNNEI. This CDR3 spans 14 amino acids. CDR3: CASSEEGRLLGYTF. The CDR3 nucleotides are TGTGCCAGCAGTGAAGAAGGACGGCTACTTGGCTACACCTTC.

This chain links TRBV9 with TRBJ2-5, with TRBD1 matching over 7 bases. V lost 2 bases and J lost 5; bases outside the gene matches: 12. The CDR3 runs 16 residues. CDR1 SGDLS and CDR2 YYNGEE come from the germline V gene. The DNA for the CDR3 is TGTGCCAGCAGCGTTTCCGATGACAGGGAATGGGAGACCCAGTACTTC. Translation gives CASSVSDDREWETQYF.

J is TRBJ2-3 and V is TRBV7-6; D not certain. Germline V gene data show CDR1 as SGHVS and CDR2 as FNYEAQ. V lost 0 bases and J 2 bases, leaving 12 bases between the germline ends. This CDR3 is built from 16 residues. CDR3 region: CASSLAGPLFTDTQYF. CDR3 nucleotides: TGTGCCAGCAGCTTAGCCGGGCCCCTTTTCACAGATACGCAGTATTTT.

The CDR3 here is CATSMTSSGANVLTF. CDR3 in DNA: TGTGCCACCAGTATGACCAGCTCTGGGGCCAACGTCCTGACTTTC. This chain uses TRBV24-1 with TRBJ2-6; the D is unclear. The CDR3 extends over 15 amino acids. Trimming stripped 6 bases from V and 0 bases from J, with 8 bases between. CDR1 is KGHDR, CDR2 SFDVKD, per germline.

J is TRBJ2-3 and V is TRBV5-4; 10 nucleotides align to TRBD2. CDR1 and CDR2 (germline): SGHNT, YYREEE (reference sequence). V was clipped by 5 bases and J by 0 bases; unmatched bases: 6. The CDR3 spans 16 residues. The chain's CDR3 is CASRMGTSASTDTQYF. The DNA for the CDR3 is TGTGCCAGCAGAATGGGGACTAGCGCTAGCACAGATACGCAGTATTTT.

The V gene is TRBV6-1, the J gene TRBJ2-1; no clear D. Deletions cut 1 base from V and 3 bases from J, with 4 bases between. Germline CDR1 is MNHNS and CDR2 is SASEGT. The CDR3 has 13 amino acids. The CDR3 is CASSEGRYNEQFF. The CDR3 nucleotides are TGTGCCAGCAGTGAAGGACGCTACAATGAGCAGTTCTTC.

This chain links TRBV28 with TRBJ1-1, with D unresolved. The CDR3 has 14 amino acids. Germline loops: CDR1 MDHEN, CDR2 SYDVKM. The V end lost 10 bases, the J end lost 7 bases, and 22 bases lay between the germline ends. CDR3 in amino acids: CAITRRTAVLEAFF. As DNA, the CDR3 is TGTGCCATCACTAGGCGGACGGCCGTACTTGAAGCTTTCTTT.